The T cell receptor beta chain under discussion was sequenced for a study of Ad26.COV2.S vaccination and SARS-CoV-2 variants. In the study overall: Into the muscle, Ad26.COV2.S was dosed once or twice, 56 days apart.

Profiling relied on immunoSEQ multiplex PCR, and the TCRdb table lists in-frame clones only, not all of them. This table has about 680,000 clones, around 90% appearing once. The V gene's germline CDR1 is SGHTA and CDR2 FQGNSA. The CDR3 has 14 amino acids. Trimming cost V 5 bases and J 13 bases; bases outside gene matches: 14. Regarding treatment: roughly 19 received Ad26.COV2.S at low or high dose, single or two shots; five or six received placebo; per-sample allocation not given. Collection of the samples took place on day 63 after the first injection of vaccine or placebo. The sample in question was peripheral blood, obtained in a trial of Ad26.COV2.S vaccine versus placebo. This chain links TRBV7-2 with TRBJ2-1; 7 positions match TRBD2. The TCR sequence derives from a person between 18 and 65 years old who received the Ad26.COV2.S COVID-19 vaccine or a placebo. This chain's CDR3 is CASSQGLIYPFQFF. The CDR3 nucleotides read TGTGCCAGCAGCCAGGGACTAATTTATCCTTTCCAGTTCTTC.